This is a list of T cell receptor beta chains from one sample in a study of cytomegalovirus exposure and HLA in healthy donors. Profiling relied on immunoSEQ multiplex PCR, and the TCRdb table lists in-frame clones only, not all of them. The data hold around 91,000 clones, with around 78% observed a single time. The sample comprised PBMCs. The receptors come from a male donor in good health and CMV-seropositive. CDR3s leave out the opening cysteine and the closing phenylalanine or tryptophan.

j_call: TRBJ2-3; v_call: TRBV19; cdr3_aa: ASGTPGLRTDTQY
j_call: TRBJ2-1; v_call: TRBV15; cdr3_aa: ATSRDGGGPSDEQF
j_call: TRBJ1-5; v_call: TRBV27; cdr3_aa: ASSRQGNQPQH
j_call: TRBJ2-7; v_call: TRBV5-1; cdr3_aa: ASSGGDRTYEQY
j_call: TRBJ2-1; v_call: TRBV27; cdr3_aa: ASSLSSGTRLWMGEQF
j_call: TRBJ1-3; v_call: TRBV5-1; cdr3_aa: ASRTGQFLSGNTIY
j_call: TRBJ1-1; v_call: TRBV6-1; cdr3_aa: ASSDWVRIAAF
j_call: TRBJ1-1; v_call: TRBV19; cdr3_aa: ATAFTGNTEAF
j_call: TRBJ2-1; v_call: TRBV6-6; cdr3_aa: ASSYPGQPSYNEQF
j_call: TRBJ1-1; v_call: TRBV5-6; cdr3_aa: ASQGLDTEAF
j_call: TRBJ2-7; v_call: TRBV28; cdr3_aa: ASSLVRGAAPH
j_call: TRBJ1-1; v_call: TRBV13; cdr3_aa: ASSLGLSAYTEAF